This TCR beta chain was profiled in a study of blood T cell dynamics during melanoma immunotherapy. On the study more broadly: Metastatic melanoma patients received first-line pembrolizumab or nivolumab plus ipilimumab.

The data were produced by immunoSEQ multiplex PCR, yet TCRdb's version contains in-frame clones alone and is incomplete. The data show just over 850 clones, approximately 90% seen once. CDR3 length: 14 amino acids. V lost 0 bases to trimming and J lost 2 bases; unmatched junction nucleotides: 0. Germline loops: CDR1 SGHTA, CDR2 FQGNSA. The time point denotes: week 3, after first cycle of checkpoint inhibitor. At 12 weeks after first infusion, RECIST 1.1 defined response for most patients. This clone was found a few times. The receptor's source is a human donor with melanoma. V usage is TRBV7-2 and J usage is TRBJ2-5, with 7 nucleotides matching TRBD1. The specimen comprised cell-free DNA from blood, sampled from a patient treated with checkpoint blockade. CDR3 amino acids: CASSLAGQQETQYF. The CDR3 DNA sequence: TGTGCCAGCAGCTTAGCGGGACAGCAAGAGACCCAGTACTTC.